This T cell receptor beta chain stems from a study of CD8+ T cells in alopecia areata (dated by TCRdb to 2016 to 2019). With regard to the full study: High-throughput TCRbeta sequencing was used to examine T cell clonal expansion in alopecia areata in both the C3H/HeJ mouse model and human patients. Human TCRbeta sequencing covered scalp tissue and sorted CD4+ and CD8+ peripheral blood T cells from patchy and totalis/universalis alopecia areata patients and healthy controls. RNA was extracted with the PAXgene miRNA kit for fixed scalp, the miRNeasy kit for PBMCs, and the RNeasy kit for mouse skin. TCRbeta CDR3 regions were amplified by immunoSEQ multiplex PCR using 35 Vbeta forward and 13 Jbeta reverse primers. Scalp clonality was compared across normal scalp (n=4), patchy alopecia areata scalp (n=8), and alopecia totalis/universalis scalp (n=8). Broad study findings and their caveats: Lesional scalp, especially in alopecia totalis/universalis, showed higher clonality and more expanded CD8+ clones than normal scalp, suggesting antigenic drive. Unlike mouse skin, which is dominated by gammadelta T cells, normal human skin has resident alphabeta T cells that are also sequenced, and this complicates analysis of the scalp TCR repertoire. Shared TCR sequences between patients were less evident than in mice, which may be partly attributable to HLA diversity in the patient population.

This clone showed up just a few times. The target of this receptor is not known. The record has no base qualities; no much larger clone is one base away. From a lookup of the germline V gene, CDR1 and CDR2 are SNHLY and FYNNEI. V gives up 7 bases and J gives up 4 bases, and the segment between their germline ends measures 11 bases. From its cysteine to its phenylalanine, the CDR3 spans 13 amino acids. The retained sequence is limited to the CDR3, 39 bases, with the frame set at the first base. The library was built by means of the immunoSEQ multiplex PCR assay. To provide template for TCR sequencing, every sample had RNA extracted and reverse transcribed into cDNA. First-strand cDNA was synthesized with SuperScript III using a 2:1 mix of oligo-dT and random hexamers. A synthetic immune receptor repertoire was used to gauge amplification bias, and whatever bias remained was removed computationally. Turning to the authors' computational methods: Raw reads were preprocessed to remove errors, and CDR3 was defined by IMGT conventions from the conserved cysteine to phenylalanine. Clonality was computed by normalizing Shannon entropy by log2 of the number of productive unique TCRs and subtracting the result from 1. CD4 or CD8 identity of scalp clones was inferred by cross-referencing scalp TCRbeta sequences with sorted blood CD4 and CD8 repertoires. TCRdb limited this immuneACCESS table to in-frame rearrangements with V and J called. A share of clones is missing; checked studies link under half to unresolved V genes, and the rest is unexplained. V and J calls plus clone size are reproduced from that table; the DNA served to infer D and trimming. This sample is represented by roughly 150,000 clones; roughly 60% of them were singletons. In total, the top ten clones hold about 40% of the sample.

PBMCs were separated by density centrifugation and stained for CD3, CD4 and CD8, after which CD4+ and CD8+ T cells were sorted on a FACSAria. Scalp biopsies and blood samples were obtained from unaffected controls. This receptor was obtained from a human donor in good health. Recombination linked TRBV2 to TRBJ2-1; the D gene is not confidently resolved. The sample consisted of CD8+ T cells sorted from blood. In nucleotide form, the sequence is TGTGCCAGCATCTCGGACCTATACAATGAGCAGTTCTTC. Its protein reads: CASISDLYNEQFF.